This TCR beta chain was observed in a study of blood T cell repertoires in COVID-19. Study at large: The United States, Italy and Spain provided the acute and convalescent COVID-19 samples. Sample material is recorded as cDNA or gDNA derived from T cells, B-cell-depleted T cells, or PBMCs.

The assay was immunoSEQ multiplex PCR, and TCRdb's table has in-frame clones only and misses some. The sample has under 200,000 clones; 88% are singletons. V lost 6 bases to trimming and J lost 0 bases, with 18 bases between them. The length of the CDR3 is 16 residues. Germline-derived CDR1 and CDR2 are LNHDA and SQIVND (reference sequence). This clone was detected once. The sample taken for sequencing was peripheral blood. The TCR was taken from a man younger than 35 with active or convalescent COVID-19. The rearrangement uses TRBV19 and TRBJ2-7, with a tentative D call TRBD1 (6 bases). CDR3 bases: TGTGCCAGTAGCTCACAGGGATTGGGTGACTCCTACGAGCAGTACTTC. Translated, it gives CASSSQGLGDSYEQYF.